This TCR beta chain was retrieved from a study of response to subunit inactivated influenza vaccine. TCRdb ran MiXCR on the RT-PCR reads and lists one entry per CDR3 protein. The sample lists 450,000 to 600,000 distinct CDR3 sequences, about 15% occurring once. With V trimmed by 6 bases and J by 7 bases, 12 bases remained unmatched. The V gene's germline CDR1 is ENHRY and CDR2 SYGVKD. The CDR3 loop spans 15 amino acids. At least ten counts were recorded for this clonotype. This chain connects TRBV10-3 to TRBJ2-5; 9 bases are shared with TRBD2. The material sequenced was CD4+ T cells sorted from PBMCs, taken about 23 months after vaccination. The receptor was isolated from a man between 45 and 75 years old who received an inactivated influenza vaccine. CDR3 protein: CAIRETSGARGTQYF. The CDR3 bases are TGTGCCATCAGGGAGACTAGCGGAGCCCGGGGGACCCAGTACTTC.